This T cell receptor beta chain was obtained from a study of cytomegalovirus exposure and HLA in healthy donors. Study-wide results and limits: HLA alleles were associated with roughly 15,000 TCR beta sequences in a later analysis at 0.05 false discovery rate. A missense DCLRE1C variant was associated with V- and J-gene trimming of TCR beta chains in a later analysis, and an independent cohort replicated the association.

Note on this clone: Its antigen is as yet unknown.

The CDR3 has 15 residues. The junction had 7 bases not matched to a gene; V was cut back by 1 base and J by 6 bases. Per the germline V gene, CDR1 is MGHDK and CDR2 is SYGVNS. 13 Jbeta primers and 60 Vbeta primers were used for the PCR. Generated by immunoSEQ multiplex PCR, the TCRdb table keeps only in-frame clones and is missing some. Its table records tens of thousands of clones. The source is a woman aged 25 to 39 in good health and CMV-seropositive. The sample consisted of PBMCs. The chain has TRBV25-1 and TRBJ2-7, with 9 bases matching TRBD1. In DNA, the CDR3 is TGTGCCAGCAGTGAATTCGGGGACAGGGAAGGCGAGCAGTACTTC. Amino acid sequence: CASSEFGDREGEQYF.